Each of the 15 T cell receptor beta chains below was sequenced from the same sample in a study of cytomegalovirus exposure and HLA in healthy donors. The PCR used 60 Vbeta and 13 Jbeta primers. TCRdb's copy holds only in-frame clones and misses some; the assay was immunoSEQ multiplex PCR. This table lists about 160,000 clones. Sequencing was performed on PBMCs. These receptors came from a man aged 25-40 years in good health and CMV-seronegative.

The chain links TRBV4-1 to TRBJ2-7; D perhaps matches TRBD2 (5 bases). V was pared by 4 bases and J by 2 bases, with 12 bases between. Germline V CDR1 and CDR2: MGHRA, YSYEKL. CDR3 length equals 14 residues. The CDR3 nucleotides read TGCGCCAGCAGCCTAGCGCCCACACCCTACGAGCAGTACTTC. Amino acid sequence: CASSLAPTPYEQYF.

Here the CDR3 DNA reads TGTGCCAGCTCACCTCAAGGACAGGGCGCGAACTATGGCTACACCTTC. Translated: CASSPQGQGANYGYTF. This rearrangement joins TRBV18 to TRBJ1-2; 8 bases map to TRBD1. CDR1 and CDR2 (germline): KGHSH, LQKENI. The CDR3 loop spans 16 amino acids. V lost 3 bases, J lost 2 bases, and 8 bases stayed unmatched. The variable domain in full, with the rest retrieved from reference TRBV18 and TRBJ1-2, is NAGVMQNPRHLVRRRGQEARLRCSPMKGHSHVYWYRQLPEEGLKFMVYLQKENIIDESGMPKERFSAEFPKEGPSILRIQQVVRGDSAAYFCASSPQGQGANYGYTFGSGTRLTVV.

The CDR3 DNA is TGCGCCAGCAGGTTATTAGGGGGCCCTGGGGACACTGAAGCTTTCTTT. It specifies CASRLLGGPGDTEAFF. This rearrangement joins TRBV5-1 to TRBJ1-1, with 7 nucleotides matching TRBD1. With 5 bases clipped from V and 3 bases from J, the junction kept 13 bases outside the gene matches. This CDR3 contains 16 residues. Germline CDR1 is SGHRS and CDR2 is YFSETQ. Complete variable domain (other parts from reference TRBV5-1 and TRBJ1-1): KAGVTQTPRYLIKTRGQQVTLSCSPISGHRSVSWYQQTPGQGLQFLFEYFSETQRNKGNFPGRFSGRQFSNSRSEMNVSTLELGDSALYLCASRLLGGPGDTEAFFGQGTRLTVV.

V usage is TRBV28 and J usage is TRBJ2-5; 7 bases fit TRBD1. The CDR3 totals 15 residues. CDR1 MDHEN and CDR2 SYDVKM come from the germline V gene. The ends lost 4 bases at V and 7 bases at J; junction bases unmatched: 12. The DNA of the CDR3 is TGTGCCAGCAGTTCCCAAGGACAGGTGACGGGGACCCAGTACTTC. Translated: CASSSQGQVTGTQYF. The full variable domain, in which reference TRBV28 and TRBJ2-5 provide the parts outside the CDR3, is DVKVTQSSRYLVKRTGEKVFLECVQDMDHENMFWYRQDPGLGLRLIYFSYDVKMKEKGDIPEGYSVSREKKERFSLILESASTNQTSMYLCASSSQGQVTGTQYFGPGTRLLVL.

The CDR3 protein is CASSLDRYAEAFF. As DNA, the CDR3 is TGTGCCAGCAGCTTAGATAGATACGCTGAAGCTTTCTTT. The chain carries TRBV11-2 and TRBJ1-1; no definite D call. Trimming removed 0 bases from V and 6 bases from J, with 8 bases in between. The CDR3 consists of 13 residues. Germline CDR1 is SGHAT and CDR2 is FQNNGV.

The V call is TRBV5-6, the J call TRBJ1-3, with TRBD1 as a possible D gene (5 bases). V was shortened by 0 bases and J by 0 bases, with 10 bases between the two germline ends. The germline CDR1 and CDR2 sequences are SGHDT and YYEEEE. The CDR3 loop spans 16 amino acids. The CDR3 loop reads CASSLVGGISGNTIYF. The DNA for the CDR3 is TGTGCCAGCAGCTTGGTGGGGGGGATCTCTGGAAACACCATATATTTT.

The gene calls are TRBV13 and TRBJ1-6; possible D gene TRBD1, 6 bases. Per germline, CDR1 PRHDT and CDR2 FYEKMQ (reference sequence). The ends were cut back, 2 bases at V and 8 bases at J, with 7 bases in the middle. This CDR3 comprises 13 residues. The CDR3 sequence is CASSLNRDSPLHF. Written as DNA, the CDR3 is TGTGCCAGCAGCTTAAACAGGGATTCACCCCTCCACTTT.

V is TRBV18 and J is TRBJ2-7, with 9 bases aligning to TRBD1. The junction had 8 bases not matched to a gene; V was cut back by 0 bases and J by 5 bases. The CDR3 runs 16 residues. The germline V gene encodes CDR1 KGHSH and CDR2 LQKENI. DNA for the CDR3: TGTGCCAGCTCACCACCTGCACAGGGGGCTTTGGACGAGCAGTACTTC. Translating gives CASSPPAQGALDEQYF.

The chain is built from TRBV9 and TRBJ2-7; no clear D gene. Germline assignment: CDR1 SGDLS and CDR2 YYNGEE. The CDR3 contains 13 residues. The V end lost 3 bases, the J end lost 5 bases, and 12 bases lay between the germline ends. The CDR3: CASSGLTANEQYF. Written as DNA, the CDR3 is TGTGCCAGCAGCGGCCTAACCGCTAACGAGCAGTACTTC.

This chain's CDR3 is CASSLYGTSGDNEQFF. The DNA of the CDR3 is TGTGCCAGCAGCCTATACGGGACTAGCGGAGACAATGAGCAGTTCTTC. The chain is built from TRBV5-6 and TRBJ2-1; TRBD2 matches 11 bases. Trimming took 4 bases from V and 5 from J; bases not matched to a gene: 8. This CDR3 is built from 16 residues. From germline, CDR1 is SGHDT and CDR2 YYEEEE.

The gene calls are TRBV5-5 and TRBJ2-7; 7 nucleotides line up with TRBD2. V was clipped by 2 bases and J by 0 bases; unmatched bases: 14. Per the germline V gene, CDR1 is SGHKS and CDR2 is YYEKEE (reference sequence). This CDR3 spans 18 amino acids. The CDR3 reads CASSFKEILAGGSYEQYF. CDR3 coding DNA: TGTGCCAGCAGCTTTAAAGAAATATTAGCGGGTGGCTCCTACGAGCAGTACTTC.

The chain couples TRBV5-1 to TRBJ1-6; 9 positions match TRBD1. Trimming cost V 7 bases and J 6 bases; bases outside gene matches: 8. CDR1 and CDR2 from the germline V gene are SGHRS and YFSETQ. This CDR3 region has 15 residues. As DNA, the CDR3 is TGCGCCAGCTCCCCTGACAGGGGGTCTAATTCACCCCTCCACTTT. As protein: CASSPDRGSNSPLHF.

The V call is TRBV10-1, the J call TRBJ2-1; D perhaps matches TRBD2 (7 bases). Germline loops: CDR1 WNHNN, CDR2 SYGVQD (reference sequence). V dropped 3 bases and J dropped 6 bases, with 15 bases sitting between them. The CDR3 length is 15 residues. The CDR3 here is CASSEVGGPFNEQFF. CDR3 sequence (DNA): TGCGCCAGCAGTGAAGTCGGGGGGCCCTTCAATGAGCAGTTCTTC.

The V call is TRBV5-1, the J call TRBJ1-1, with TRBD1 matching over 7 bases. With V trimmed by 0 bases and J by 4 bases, 12 bases remained unmatched. The CDR3 totals 17 residues. Germline assignment: CDR1 SGHRS and CDR2 YFSETQ. DNA for the CDR3: TGCGCCAGCAGCTTGGGGATTGTAGCGAGGGGGCCCACTGAAGCTTTCTTT. Translating it yields CASSLGIVARGPTEAFF.

This chain joins TRBV5-4 and TRBJ1-2, with 9 bases that match TRBD1. Germline CDR1 and CDR2: SGHNT and YYREEE (reference sequence). The CDR3 runs 15 residues. Trimming at V came to 3 bases and at J to 8 bases, leaving 11 bases not matched to a gene. The CDR3 DNA follows: TGTGCCAGCAGCTACCCGGGACAGGGCCTCTGGGGCTACACCTTC. It encodes CASSYPGQGLWGYTF. The full variable domain, rest sourced from reference TRBV5-4 and TRBJ1-2, is ETGVTQSPTHLIKTRGQQVTLRCSSQSGHNTVSWYQQALGQGPQFIFQYYREEENGRGNFPPRFSGLQFPNYSSELNVNALELDDSALYLCASSYPGQGLWGYTFGSGTRLTVV.